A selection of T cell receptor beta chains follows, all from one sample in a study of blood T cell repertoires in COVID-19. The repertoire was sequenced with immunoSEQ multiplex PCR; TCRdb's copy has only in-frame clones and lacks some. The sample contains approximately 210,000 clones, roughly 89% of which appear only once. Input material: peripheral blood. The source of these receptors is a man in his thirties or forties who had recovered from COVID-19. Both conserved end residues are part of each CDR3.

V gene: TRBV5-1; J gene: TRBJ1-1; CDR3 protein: CASSSNPGNTEAFF
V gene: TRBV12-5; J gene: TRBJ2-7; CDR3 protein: CASRPDRGPYEQYF
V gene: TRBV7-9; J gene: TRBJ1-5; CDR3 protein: CASSLDRVGWGQPQHF
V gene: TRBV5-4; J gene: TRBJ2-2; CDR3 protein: CASSFGLSANTGELFF
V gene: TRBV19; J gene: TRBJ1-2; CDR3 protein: CASQGRVGYGYTF
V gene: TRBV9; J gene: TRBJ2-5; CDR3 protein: CASSGETGGYETQYF
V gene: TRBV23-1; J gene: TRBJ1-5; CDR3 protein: CASSRTQGTGQPQHF
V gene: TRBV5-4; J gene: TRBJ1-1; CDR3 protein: CASRQGTEAFF
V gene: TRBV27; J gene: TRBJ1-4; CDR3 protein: CATSRVGEKLFF
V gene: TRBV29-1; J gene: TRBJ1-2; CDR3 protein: CSVNTGNYGYTF
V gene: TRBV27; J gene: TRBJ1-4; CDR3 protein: CASRTFTGGAANEKLFF
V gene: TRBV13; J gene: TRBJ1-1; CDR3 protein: CASSLVGTGPMNTEAFF
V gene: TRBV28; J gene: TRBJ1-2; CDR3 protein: CASSLGSGGGSGYTF
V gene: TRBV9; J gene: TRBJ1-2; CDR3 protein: CASSFEPLGGRDGYTF
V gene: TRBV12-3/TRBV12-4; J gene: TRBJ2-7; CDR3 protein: CASSSPFHEQYF
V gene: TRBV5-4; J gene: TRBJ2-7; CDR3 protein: CASSSKGQGSHEQYF
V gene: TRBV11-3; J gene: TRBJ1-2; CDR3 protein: CASSLDTEGAGGYTF
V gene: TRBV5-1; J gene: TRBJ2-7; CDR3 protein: CASSLLQGAYEQYF
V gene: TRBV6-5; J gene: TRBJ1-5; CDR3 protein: CASTSLTGQPQHF
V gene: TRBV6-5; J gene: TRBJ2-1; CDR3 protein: CASRPSQTHNEQFF
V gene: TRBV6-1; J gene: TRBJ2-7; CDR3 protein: CASSESRGSSYEQYF
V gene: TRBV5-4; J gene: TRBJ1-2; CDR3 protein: CASSLGQGQANYGYTF
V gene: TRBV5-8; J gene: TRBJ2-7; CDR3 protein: CASSPSWAEQYF
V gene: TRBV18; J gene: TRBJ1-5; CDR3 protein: CASAGMGNQPQHF
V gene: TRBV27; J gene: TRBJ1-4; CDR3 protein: CASSHFGSGVSTNEKLFF
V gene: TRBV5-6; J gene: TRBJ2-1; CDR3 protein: CASSMRGQAHVPYNEQFF
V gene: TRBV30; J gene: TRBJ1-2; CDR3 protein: CAWSQGSNYGYTF
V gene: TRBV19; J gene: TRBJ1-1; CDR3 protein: CASSIHRGEATEAFF
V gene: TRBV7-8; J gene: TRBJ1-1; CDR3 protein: CASSDTSSGNTEAFF
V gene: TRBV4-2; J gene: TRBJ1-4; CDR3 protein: CASSQLGEKLFF
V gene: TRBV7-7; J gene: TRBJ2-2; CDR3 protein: CASSMTVNTGELFF
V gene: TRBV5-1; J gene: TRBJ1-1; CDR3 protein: CASSWGGTEAFF
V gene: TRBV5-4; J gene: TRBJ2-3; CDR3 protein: CASSYDSRDTQYF
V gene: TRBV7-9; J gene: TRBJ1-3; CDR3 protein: CASSPSEGAGNTIYF
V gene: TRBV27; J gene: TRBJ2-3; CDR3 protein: CASSLGASGTDTQYF
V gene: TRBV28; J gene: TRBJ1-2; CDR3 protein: CASSWEQAYGYTF
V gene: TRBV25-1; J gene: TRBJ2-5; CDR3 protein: CASRSDYKETQYF
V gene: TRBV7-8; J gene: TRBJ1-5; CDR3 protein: CASSHLNQPQHF
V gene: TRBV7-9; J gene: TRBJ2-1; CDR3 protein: CASSLTTGASVEQFF
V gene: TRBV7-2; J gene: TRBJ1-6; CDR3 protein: CASSFTGGVENSPLHF
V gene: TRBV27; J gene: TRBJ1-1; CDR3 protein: CASSPTTGGLTEAFF
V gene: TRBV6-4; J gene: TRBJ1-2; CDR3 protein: CASSDPGTGDSHTF
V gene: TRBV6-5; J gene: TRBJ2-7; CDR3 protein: CASSYVSGTSSYEQYF
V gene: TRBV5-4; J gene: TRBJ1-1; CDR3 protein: CASSAGLSGGTEAFF
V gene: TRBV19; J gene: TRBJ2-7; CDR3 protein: CASSIAGYEQYF
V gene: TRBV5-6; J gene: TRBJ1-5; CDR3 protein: CASSSDRVLNQPQHF
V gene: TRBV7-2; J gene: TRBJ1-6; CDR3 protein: CASSQSVVDSPLHF
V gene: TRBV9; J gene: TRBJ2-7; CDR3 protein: CASSVETGTGAYEQYF
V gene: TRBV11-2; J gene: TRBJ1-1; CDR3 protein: CASSLGPEGGTEAFF